This entry lists 2 T cell receptor beta chains sequenced from one sample in a study of vaccination and CD4 T cells after COVID-19. Oncomine TCR Beta short-read sequencing was applied to DNA from cultured CD4+ T cells. TCRdb reprocessed the PCR reads with MiXCR, giving one entry per CDR3 protein. The profile covers approximately 10,000 distinct CDR3 sequences, with 50% to 65% appearing a single time and 30% to 40% taken by the ten largest. The treatment denotes: 10-day PBMC culture with coronavirus spike peptide pools or control peptides (ViraFEST assay). No antigen has been identified for these receptors. Material: CD4+ T cells from blood, cultured in vitro. These receptors were taken from a human donor who had recovered from COVID-19.

This clonotype was seen just once. The rearrangement links TRBV12-3 or TRBV12-4 to TRBJ1-2, with 9 bases identical to TRBD1. V shed 6 bases and J 0 bases; nucleotides not matched to a gene: 5. CDR3 length equals 15 residues. Written as DNA, the CDR3 is TGTGCCAGCAGGACAGGGGGGCCGGCTAACTATGGCTACACCTTC. Amino acid sequence: CASRTGGPANYGYTF.

V usage is TRBV7-9 and J usage is TRBJ1-2; no definite D call. V shed 5 bases and J shed 2 bases, with 12 bases lying between them. CDR1 is SEHNR and CDR2 is FQNEAQ in the germline V gene (reference sequence). The CDR3 loop spans 14 amino acids. This chain's CDR3 is CASSRIRENYGYTF. The CDR3 region has the DNA TGTGCCAGCAGCCGAATTAGGGAGAACTATGGCTACACCTTC.